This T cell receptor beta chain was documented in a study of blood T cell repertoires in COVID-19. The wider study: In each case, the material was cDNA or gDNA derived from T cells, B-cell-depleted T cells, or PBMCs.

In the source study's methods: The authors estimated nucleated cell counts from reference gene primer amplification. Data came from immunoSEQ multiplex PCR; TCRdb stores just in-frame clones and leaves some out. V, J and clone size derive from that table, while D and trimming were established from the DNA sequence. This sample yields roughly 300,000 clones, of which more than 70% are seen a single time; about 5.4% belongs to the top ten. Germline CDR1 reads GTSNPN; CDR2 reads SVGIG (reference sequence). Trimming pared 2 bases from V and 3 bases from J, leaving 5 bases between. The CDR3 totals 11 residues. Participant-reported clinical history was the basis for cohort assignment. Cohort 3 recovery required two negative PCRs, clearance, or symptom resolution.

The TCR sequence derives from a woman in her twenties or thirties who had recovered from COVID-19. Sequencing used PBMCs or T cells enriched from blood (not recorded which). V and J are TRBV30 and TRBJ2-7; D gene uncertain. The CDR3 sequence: CAWSPNYEQYF. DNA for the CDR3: TGTGCCTGGAGTCCCAACTACGAGCAGTACTTC.